This TCR beta chain derives from a study of blood T cell repertoires in COVID-19 (dated by TCRdb to 2020 to 2021). Regarding the research as a whole: Collaborator samples came from the United States, Italy and Spain and covered acute and convalescent phases of COVID-19. HLA class I and class II types, where available, came from metadata supplied by the sample provider rather than from assay-based typing. Nearly every sample came with metadata listing a de-identified subject ID, COVID-19 status, age in years and sex. The material from the prospective study consisted of cDNA or gDNA derived from T cells, B-cell-depleted T cells, or PBMCs. The samples were drawn from the first 160 participants of the ongoing ImmuneRACE study and from over a thousand subjects provided by 6 global collaborators. The dataset comprised deeply sampled blood TCRbeta repertoires from subjects exposed to, actively infected with, or recovered from COVID-19. A freely available public database, intended as a resource for researchers studying the immune response to SARS-CoV-2, is where the repertoires were released. Study-wide conclusions, independent of this receptor: Clinical and demographic metadata were provided uncurated, with the amount varying by source and participant.

TCRbeta CDR3 regions were amplified from genomic DNA using the immunoSEQ Assay, a bias-controlled multiplex PCR. The paper's data handling went like this. Nucleated cell counts per sample were estimated from amplification of reference gene primers within the assay. To quantify the absolute abundance of each unique TCRbeta CDR3 rearrangement, sequence reads were collapsed and filtered. For each sample, productive Simpson clonality was calculated as the square root of Simpson's diversity index over productive rearrangements. TCRdb carries this immuneACCESS record with in-frame sequences only. Its versions omit some clonotypes, under half of them owing to an unresolved V gene in the studies checked, with the rest unexplained. Clone size and the V and J calls come from that table; the DNA yielded D and trimming. A total of some 150,000 clones appear in this sample, approximately 80% of them only once. The biggest ten clones account for roughly 3% of the sample.

Collaborating institutions collected whole blood in K2EDTA tubes following their own protocols. For TCRbeta analysis, collaborators shipped samples as frozen whole blood, isolated PBMCs, or DNA extracted from either of those sample types. A word on this clone: The antigen it binds to is not known. It has no much larger one-base neighbor in the sample; base qualities were not kept.

The sequenced sample was peripheral blood. The sequence came from a woman aged 40 to 50 with active or convalescent COVID-19.

The CDR3 amino acid sequence is: CSVGSGNTEAFF. The nucleotides are TGCAGCGTTGGATCCGGGAACACTGAAGCTTTCTTT. The sequence joins TRBV29-1 to TRBJ1-1, with the D gene too uncertain to name. CDR1 SQVTM and CDR2 ANQGSEA are derived from the germline V gene. A distance of 7 bases separates the germline ends of V and J, which lose 4 bases and 1 base respectively. Measured from the cysteine to the phenylalanine, the CDR3 is 12 residues long. Only the CDR3 part of the read is kept: 36 bases, read in frame from the first base.